Each of the 15 T cell receptor beta chains below was sequenced from the same sample in a study of T cell clones after liver transplantation. Method: immunoSEQ multiplex PCR; TCRdb's copy keeps in-frame clones and lacks some. This table holds tens of thousands of clones, about 80% found once. This material consisted of CD4+ T cells from blood, taken 12 months after liver transplant. These receptors originate from a human patient who received a liver transplant. Some of the T cells might come from the graft donor.

V usage is TRBV28 and J usage is TRBJ1-3; perhaps TRBD1 as D (5 bases). CDR3 length equals 14 residues. V was shortened by 8 bases and J by 0 bases, with 11 bases between the two germline ends. Germline CDR1 MDHEN, CDR2 SYDVKM. The CDR3 DNA reads as TGTGCCAGCGCTACAGGACCCTCTGGAAACACCATATATTTT. This codes for CASATGPSGNTIYF.

V is TRBV28 and J is TRBJ1-1; maybe TRBD1 (5 bases). Trimming took off 2 bases at V and 1 base at J, with 11 bases between the two ends. The CDR3 sequence is 15 residues long. Germline CDR1 MDHEN, CDR2 SYDVKM. The CDR3 nucleotides are TGTGCCAGCAGTTTAGATTTTAGGGGGAACACTGAAGCTTTCTTT. Translation: CASSLDFRGNTEAFF. Combining the CDR3 with reference TRBV28 and TRBJ1-1 gives the whole variable domain DVKVTQSSRYLVKRTGEKVFLECVQDMDHENMFWYRQDPGLGLRLIYFSYDVKMKEKGDIPEGYSVSREKKERFSLILESASTNQTSMYLCASSLDFRGNTEAFFGQGTRLTVV.

The chain recombines TRBV6-1 with TRBJ1-3; TRBD1 might be the D (6 bases). Germline CDR1 reads MNHNS; CDR2 reads SASEGT. This CDR3 has 16 residues. Trimming stripped 3 bases from V and 8 bases from J, with 20 bases between. This CDR3 is CASSEMLGQGLDTIYF. The CDR3 DNA sequence: TGTGCCAGCAGTGAGATGCTAGGGCAGGGGTTAGACACCATATATTTT.

The J gene is TRBJ2-7, the V gene TRBV28; D possibly corresponds to TRBD2 (6 bases). V was cut by 3 bases and J by 3 bases, with 15 bases left in between. The CDR3 runs to 15 residues. Looked up from germline, CDR1 is MDHEN and CDR2 is SYDVKM. The CDR3 sequence is CASSFLGGLVYEQYF. CDR3 DNA sequence: TGTGCCAGCAGTTTTCTAGGAGGGCTAGTCTACGAGCAGTACTTC.

This clone occurred a few times. V gene TRBV29-1 combines with J gene TRBJ2-3; TRBD1 aligns across 8 bases. Trimming removed 3 bases from V and 2 bases from J; junction bases left unmatched: 7. The CDR3 sequence is 15 residues long. Germline CDR1 reads SQVTM; CDR2 reads ANQGSEA. The CDR3 loop reads CSVDRGPYSTDTQYF. In nucleotides, the CDR3 is TGCAGCGTTGACAGGGGGCCCTACTCCACAGATACGCAGTATTTT.

The V call is TRBV15, the J call TRBJ1-1; possibly TRBD1 for D (5 bases). CDR1 and CDR2 (germline): LNHNV, YYDKDF (reference sequence). Trimming took 4 bases from V and 6 from J, leaving 12 bases between them. This CDR3 spans 13 amino acids. CDR3 sequence: CATSIGVLAEAFF. The CDR3 DNA is TGTGCCACCAGCATAGGGGTACTGGCTGAAGCTTTCTTT.

This chain links TRBV10-1 with TRBJ1-1; unclear D gene. The V gene's germline CDR1 is WNHNN and CDR2 SYGVQD (reference sequence). There are 12 residues in the CDR3. V was shortened by 9 bases and J by 11 bases, with 19 bases between the two germline ends. The CDR3 sequence: CASQRGPSRAFF. The CDR3 DNA reads TGCGCCAGTCAACGGGGTCCCTCGCGTGCTTTCTTT.

The chain links TRBV18 to TRBJ1-3, with 9 bases identical to TRBD1. CDR3 size: 15 residues. V shed 5 bases, J shed 2 bases, and the junction held 4 bases outside the gene matches. From germline, CDR1 is KGHSH and CDR2 LQKENI. The CDR3 is CASSARDRAGNTIYF. Here the CDR3 DNA reads TGTGCCAGCTCAGCACGGGACAGGGCTGGAAACACCATATATTTT.

The chain recombines TRBV9 with TRBJ2-1; 8 bases line up with TRBD2. The germline CDR1 and CDR2 sequences are SGDLS and YYNGEE. The CDR3 contains 15 residues. Trimming took 2 bases from V and 4 from J; bases not matched to a gene: 5. This CDR3 is CASSVSAGGYNEQFF. Written as DNA, the CDR3 is TGTGCCAGCAGCGTGTCGGCGGGAGGTTACAATGAGCAGTTCTTC. The full variable domain, with the rest looked up from reference TRBV9 and TRBJ2-1, is DSGVTQTPKHLITATGQRVTLRCSPRSGDLSVYWYQQSLDQGLQFLIQYYNGEERAKGNILERFSAQQFPDLHSELNLSSLELGDSALYFCASSVSAGGYNEQFFGPGTRLTVL.

J is TRBJ2-5 and V is TRBV30; tentative D call: TRBD1 (6 bases). V was clipped by 1 base and J by 7 bases, with 13 bases between them. The germline V gene has CDR1 GTSNPN and CDR2 SVGIG (reference sequence). The CDR3 totals 13 residues. The CDR3 nucleotides are TGTGCCTGGAGTGGGACAGTCAGACGGACCCAGTACTTC. Translation gives CAWSGTVRRTQYF.

This chain links TRBV9 with TRBJ2-3; the match to TRBD2 covers 7 bases. Per germline, CDR1 SGDLS and CDR2 YYNGEE. The trim removed 1 base at V and 3 bases at J, leaving 2 bases unmatched. This CDR3 is 14 amino acids long. In DNA, the CDR3 is TGTGCCAGCAGCGTACTCGGGAGGACAGATACGCAGTATTTT. Its translation: CASSVLGRTDTQYF.

Written as DNA, the CDR3 is TGTGCCAGCAGTTTATCTCCCACGGCGGGAGCTAGCTCCTACGAGCAGTACTTC. Its translation: CASSLSPTAGASSYEQYF. V gene TRBV27 combines with J gene TRBJ2-7, with TRBD2 identical over 7 bases. V lost 0 bases and J lost 0; bases outside the gene matches: 11. Germline assignment: CDR1 MNHEY and CDR2 SMNVEV (reference sequence). The CDR3 sequence is 18 residues long.

The J gene is TRBJ1-2, the V gene TRBV28, with D hard to call. This CDR3 has 12 amino acids. V shed 3 bases and J shed 5 bases, with 7 bases lying between them. From germline, CDR1 is MDHEN and CDR2 SYDVKM. CDR3 amino acids: CASSFQRYGYTF. CDR3 nucleotide sequence: TGTGCCAGCAGTTTTCAAAGATATGGCTACACCTTC.

The chain is built from TRBV18 and TRBJ1-1, with D unclear. From germline, CDR1 is KGHSH and CDR2 LQKENI. The V end lost 3 bases, the J end lost 2 bases, and 10 bases lay between the germline ends. CDR3 length equals 14 residues. The CDR3: CASSPNIPNTEAFF. CDR3 in DNA: TGTGCCAGCTCACCCAATATCCCTAACACTGAAGCTTTCTTT.

The rearrangement joins TRBV5-1 to TRBJ2-2; D call uncertain. CDR3 length equals 16 residues. Germline V gene sequence: CDR1 SGHRS, CDR2 YFSETQ. V shed 0 bases and J shed 1 base, with 10 bases lying between them. The CDR3, as DNA: TGCGCCAGCAGCTTGGGCCCCACAGTGAACACCGGGGAGCTGTTTTTT. Protein: CASSLGPTVNTGELFF.